The 11 T cell receptor beta chains presented below share a single source sample, sequenced in a study of T cells in Graves' hyperthyroidism and ophthalmopathy. The TCR beta CDR3 regions underwent amplification using RNA transcripts as the source. First-round RT-PCR of the TCR CDR3 relied on the HTBI primer set. TCRdb re-derived calls from the multiplex PCR reads in MiXCR, one entry per CDR3 protein. The repertoire consists of about 640,000 distinct CDR3 sequences, with roughly 20% occurring once and the leading ten covering about 35%. The sequenced material came from blood. The receptors stem from a young man with Graves' ophthalmopathy.

This clonotype appeared a few times. CDR3 DNA sequence: TGTGCCAGCAGCTCCCGGTTAGGGTCAGGAGATTCACCCCTCCACTTT. Its translation: CASSSRLGSGDSPLHF. This chain uses TRBV3-1 with TRBJ1-6; no firm D call. V lost 5 bases and J lost 8, with 19 bases in between. The germline V gene has CDR1 LGHDT and CDR2 YNNKEL (reference sequence). The CDR3 sequence is 16 residues long.

This clonotype was counted at least ten times. This chain connects TRBV5-1 to TRBJ2-3, with 9 bases fitting TRBD2. Trimming removed 1 base from V and 4 bases from J; junction bases left unmatched: 4. The CDR3 consists of 15 residues. In germline, CDR1 is SGHRS, CDR2 YFSETQ. The CDR3 nucleotides read TGCGCCAGCAGCTTGAGTAGCGGGAGTTCAGATACGCAGTATTTT. The encoded protein is CASSLSSGSSDTQYF.

This clonotype was detected a few times. V and J are TRBV18 and TRBJ2-1; 9 bases align to TRBD2. Germline CDR1 and CDR2: KGHSH and LQKENI. Trimming removed 0 bases from V and 8 bases from J; junction bases left unmatched: 8. The CDR3 is 16 residues long. The CDR3 loop reads CASSPPPGLAIDEQFF. The CDR3 DNA reads TGTGCCAGCTCACCACCCCCGGGACTAGCAATCGATGAGCAGTTCTTC. Based on the CDR3 plus reference TRBV18 and TRBJ2-1, the full variable domain is NAGVMQNPRHLVRRRGQEARLRCSPMKGHSHVYWYRQLPEEGLKFMVYLQKENIIDESGMPKERFSAEFPKEGPSILRIQQVVRGDSAAYFCASSPPPGLAIDEQFFGPGTRLTVL.

The chain has TRBV7-8 and TRBJ2-5; D unresolved. Germline lookup yields CDR1 SGHVS and CDR2 FQNEAQ. V was clipped by 5 bases and J by 4 bases, with 8 bases between them. CDR3 length: 12 residues. The CDR3 region has the DNA TGTGCCAGCAGCGAGTATAGAGAGACCCAGTACTTC. As protein: CASSEYRETQYF.

V and J are TRBV28 and TRBJ1-5; D ambiguous. Trimming took off 2 bases at V and 5 bases at J, with 13 bases between the two ends. There are 15 residues in the CDR3. CDR1 is MDHEN, CDR2 SYDVKM, per germline. CDR3 sequence reads: CASSLGLRGDQPQHF. The CDR3 nucleotides are TGTGCCAGCAGTTTAGGGTTACGGGGAGATCAGCCCCAGCATTTT. The full variable domain, with the rest looked up from reference TRBV28 and TRBJ1-5, is DVKVTQSSRYLVKRTGEKVFLECVQDMDHENMFWYRQDPGLGLRLIYFSYDVKMKEKGDIPEGYSVSREKKERFSLILESASTNQTSMYLCASSLGLRGDQPQHFGDGTRLSIL.

Only a few counts were recorded for this clonotype. The genes are TRBV29-1 and TRBJ2-7, with a weak D call TRBD2 (7 bases). Germline V CDR1 and CDR2: SQVTM, ANQGSEA. V was pared by 6 bases and J by 3 bases, with 15 bases between. This CDR3 is 13 amino acids long. The CDR3 reads CSVLGEGGYEQYF. DNA for the CDR3: TGCAGCGTGTTAGGGGAGGGGGGCTACGAGCAGTACTTC.

The chain carries TRBV6-2 or TRBV6-3 and TRBJ2-7; D gene unclear. Germline values: CDR1 MNHEY, CDR2 SVGEGT. The CDR3 covers 15 residues. The V gene lost 0 bases and the J gene lost 0 bases, with 9 bases spanning the gap. The CDR3 protein is CASSYSNADSYEQYF. CDR3 nucleotide sequence: TGTGCCAGCAGTTACTCGAATGCAGACTCCTACGAGCAGTACTTC.

This clonotype was observed at least ten times. J is TRBJ2-2 and V is TRBV12-3 or TRBV12-4, with 7 bases fitting TRBD2. This CDR3 comprises 14 residues. J lost 7 bases, V lost 3 bases, and 5 bases had no gene match. CDR3 nucleotide sequence: TGTGCCAGCAGTTTGGGCGGGAGAGGCGGGGAGCTGTTTTTT. Its translation: CASSLGGRGGELFF.

The rearrangement joins TRBV6-1 to TRBJ1-1; the D gene is possibly TRBD1 (6 bases). The V gene lost 5 bases and the J gene lost 6 bases, with 16 bases spanning the gap. The CDR3 covers 14 residues. Looked up from germline, CDR1 is MNHNS and CDR2 is SASEGT. In DNA form, the CDR3 reads TGTGCCAGCAGTAGACAGGACCTCTCATCTGAAGCTTTCTTT. It encodes CASSRQDLSSEAFF.

This clonotype was detected many times. The rearrangement uses TRBV28 and TRBJ2-7, with 10 positions matching TRBD2. The CDR3 totals 15 residues. The V and J ends lost 4 bases and 0 bases, in that order; junction bases with no gene match: 3. CDR1 and CDR2 from the germline V gene are MDHEN and SYDVKM. CDR3 in amino acids: CASSSGTSVSYEQYF. The CDR3 nucleotides read TGTGCCAGCAGTTCCGGGACTAGCGTCTCCTACGAGCAGTACTTC.

At least ten counts were recorded for this clonotype. This chain uses TRBV7-9 with TRBJ1-4; 9 bases align to TRBD1. Trimming cost V 5 bases and J 4 bases; bases outside gene matches: 5. In germline, CDR1 is SEHNR, CDR2 FQNEAQ (reference sequence). The CDR3 consists of 15 residues. The CDR3 protein is CASSPGQGLNEKLFF. CDR3 sequence (DNA): TGTGCCAGCAGCCCGGGACAGGGACTTAATGAAAAACTGTTTTTT. Variable domain in full (rest from reference TRBV7-9 and TRBJ1-4): DTGVSQNPRHKITKRGQNVTFRCDPISEHNRLYWYRQTLGQGPEFLTYFQNEAQLEKSRLLSDRFSAERPKGSFSTLEIQRTEQGDSAMYLCASSPGQGLNEKLFFGSGTQLSVL.